Listed below are T cell receptor beta chains from one sample, sequenced in a study of T-cell reconstitution after alpha-beta-depleted transplantation in children. Each CDR3 protein gets one entry after TCRdb re-called the PCR reads with MiXCR. Of some 840,000 distinct CDR3 sequences in the sample, roughly 15% were seen once. Sample: PBMCs, mostly from graft donor cells, taken 360 days after TCRalphabeta/CD19-depleted stem cell transplant. The origin of the receptors is a male patient under 18 who had a stem cell transplant for acute lymphoblastic leukemia, so the T cells may come from the graft donor. Both conserved end residues are part of each CDR3.

j_call v_call cdr3_aa
TRBJ2-2 TRBV11-2 CASSLDRTGGNTGELFF
TRBJ2-7 TRBV7-3 CASSLLAGESEQYF
TRBJ1-2 TRBV12-5 CASGPRRLLAWGYTF
TRBJ1-4 TRBV20-1 CSARGQINEKLFF
TRBJ1-1 TRBV25-1 CASSESQYTEAFF
TRBJ2-3 TRBV7-3 CASSFGLAIDTDTQYF
TRBJ1-6 TRBV7-6 CASSLGRTYNSPLHF
TRBJ2-1 TRBV29-1 CSVVPSGRGVDYNEQFF
TRBJ1-3 TRBV29-1 CSAVPRGRGNTIYF
TRBJ2-3 TRBV5-1 CASSLVAGQMETQYF
TRBJ2-7 TRBV29-1 CSVLGVYEQYF
TRBJ1-3 TRBV12-3/TRBV12-4 CASTRDSDYSGNTIYF
TRBJ2-7 TRBV5-1 CASSLEPPVYEQYF
TRBJ2-7 TRBV4-1 CASSQVEYYRYEQYF
TRBJ2-6 TRBV14 CASSQHAGSGANVLTF
TRBJ2-7 TRBV15 CATSGVAGTIAYEQYF
TRBJ2-7 TRBV25-1 CASTINTGADYEQYF
TRBJ2-7 TRBV7-6 CASSPGLAGVSSYEQYF
TRBJ2-2 TRBV20-1 CSARDTGSITNTGELFF
TRBJ2-2 TRBV3-1 CASTVENTGELFF
TRBJ2-3 TRBV5-1 CASSSGLAGPRLTDTQYF
TRBJ2-7 TRBV29-1 CSVGQPSYEQYF
TRBJ2-2 TRBV11-2 CASSVSTTSGGNTGELFF
TRBJ2-1 TRBV12-3/TRBV12-4 CASSPIRAESYNEQFF
TRBJ2-2 TRBV2 CAGSWATVGTGELFF
TRBJ2-1 TRBV6-5 CASSYAAGGRNEQFF
TRBJ2-1 TRBV3-1 CASSQDGGPYNEQFF
TRBJ1-4 TRBV4-1 CASSQALAEKLFF
TRBJ1-2 TRBV20-1 CSARGWGSLYGYTF
TRBJ2-4 TRBV12-3/TRBV12-4 CASSLAAGLVTNIQYF
TRBJ2-3 TRBV7-3 CASSLERATDTQYF
TRBJ2-1 TRBV5-1 CASSLGLAGPYNEQFF
TRBJ2-5 TRBV7-9 CASTRTSGIKTQYF
TRBJ1-3 TRBV15 CATSVDRPSGNTIYF
TRBJ2-6 TRBV3-1 CASSQDPGANVLTF
TRBJ2-1 TRBV20-1 CSAREPSGSFYEQFF
TRBJ2-1 TRBV14 CASSQDEYGRARRGEQFF
TRBJ1-1 TRBV19 CASIDGWNTEAFF